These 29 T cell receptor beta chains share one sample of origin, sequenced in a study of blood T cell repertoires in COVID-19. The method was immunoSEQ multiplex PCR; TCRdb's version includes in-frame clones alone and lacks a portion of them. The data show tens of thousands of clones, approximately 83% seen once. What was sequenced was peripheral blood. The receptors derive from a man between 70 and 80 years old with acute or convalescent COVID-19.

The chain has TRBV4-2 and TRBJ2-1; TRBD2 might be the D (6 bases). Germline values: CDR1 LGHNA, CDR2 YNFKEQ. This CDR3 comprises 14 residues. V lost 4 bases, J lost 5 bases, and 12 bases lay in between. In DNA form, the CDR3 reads TGTGCCAGCAGCCGGGGGGTTAGCAACAATGAGCAGTTCTTC. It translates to CASSRGVSNNEQFF.

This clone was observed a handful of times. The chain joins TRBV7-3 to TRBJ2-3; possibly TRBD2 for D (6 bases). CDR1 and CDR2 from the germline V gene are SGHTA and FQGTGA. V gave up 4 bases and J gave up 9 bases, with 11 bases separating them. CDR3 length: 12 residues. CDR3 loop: CASSSSENTQYF. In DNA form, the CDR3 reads TGTGCCAGCAGCTCTAGCGAAAACACGCAGTATTTT.

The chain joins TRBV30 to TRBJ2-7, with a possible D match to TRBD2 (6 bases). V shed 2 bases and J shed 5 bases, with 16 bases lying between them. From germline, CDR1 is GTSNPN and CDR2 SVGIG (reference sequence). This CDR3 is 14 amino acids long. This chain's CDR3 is CAWSSYGRKNEQYF. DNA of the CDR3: TGTGCCTGGAGTAGCTATGGGAGGAAAAACGAGCAGTACTTC. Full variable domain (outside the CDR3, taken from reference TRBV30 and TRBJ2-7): SQTIHQWPATLVQPVGSPLSLECTVEGTSNPNLYWYRQAAGRGLQLLFYSVGIGQISSEVPQNLSASRPQDRQFILSSKKLLLSDSGFYLCAWSSYGRKNEQYFGPGTRLTVT.

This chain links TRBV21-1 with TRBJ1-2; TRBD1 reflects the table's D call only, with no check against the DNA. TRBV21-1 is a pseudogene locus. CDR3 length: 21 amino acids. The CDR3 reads CASRTGAAVPLAGSFSYGYTF. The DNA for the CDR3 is TGTGCCAGCAGAACAGGGGCCGCGGTGCCACTGGCGGGGTCCTTTTCCTATGGCTACACCTTC.

The CDR3 sequence: CSVLGLHSGANVLTF. In nucleotides, the CDR3 is TGCAGCGTTTTGGGACTGCACTCTGGGGCCAACGTCCTGACTTTC. This rearrangement joins TRBV29-1 to TRBJ2-6, with D possibly matching TRBD2 (6 bases). Trimming removed 5 bases from V and 0 bases from J, with 11 bases in between. The CDR3 consists of 15 residues. The germline gives CDR1 SQVTM, CDR2 ANQGSEA.

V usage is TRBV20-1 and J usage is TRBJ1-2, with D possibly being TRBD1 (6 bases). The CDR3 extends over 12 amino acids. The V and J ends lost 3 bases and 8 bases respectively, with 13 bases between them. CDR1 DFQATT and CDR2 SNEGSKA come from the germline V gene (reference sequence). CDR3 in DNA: TGCAGTGCTAGTAATGCAGGGGAAGGCTACACCTTC. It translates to CSASNAGEGYTF.

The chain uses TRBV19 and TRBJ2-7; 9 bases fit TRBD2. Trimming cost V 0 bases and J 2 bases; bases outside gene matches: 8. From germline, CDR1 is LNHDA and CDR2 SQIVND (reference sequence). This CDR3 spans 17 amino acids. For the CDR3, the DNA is TGTGCCAGTAGTATAGAGGGAGGTGCGGGAGGGCCCTACGAGCAGTACTTC. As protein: CASSIEGGAGGPYEQYF.

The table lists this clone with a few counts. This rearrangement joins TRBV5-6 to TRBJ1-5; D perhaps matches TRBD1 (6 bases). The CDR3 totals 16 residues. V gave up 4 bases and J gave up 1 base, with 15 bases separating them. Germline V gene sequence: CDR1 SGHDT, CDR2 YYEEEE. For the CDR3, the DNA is TGTGCCAGCAGCCGAAAAGGACAGCTAAGCAATCAGCCCCAGCATTTT. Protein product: CASSRKGQLSNQPQHF. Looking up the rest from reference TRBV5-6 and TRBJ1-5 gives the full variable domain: DAGVTQSPTHLIKTRGQQVTLRCSPKSGHDTVSWYQQALGQGPQFIFQYYEEEERQRGNFPDRFSGHQFPNYSSELNVNALLLGDSALYLCASSRKGQLSNQPQHFGDGTRLSIL.

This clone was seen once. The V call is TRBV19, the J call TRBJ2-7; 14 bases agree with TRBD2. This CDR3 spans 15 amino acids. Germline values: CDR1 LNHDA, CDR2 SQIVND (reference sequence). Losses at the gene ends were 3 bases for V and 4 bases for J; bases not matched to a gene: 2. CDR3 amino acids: CASSMGLAGVYEQYF. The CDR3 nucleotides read TGTGCCAGTAGTATGGGACTAGCGGGAGTGTACGAGCAGTACTTC.

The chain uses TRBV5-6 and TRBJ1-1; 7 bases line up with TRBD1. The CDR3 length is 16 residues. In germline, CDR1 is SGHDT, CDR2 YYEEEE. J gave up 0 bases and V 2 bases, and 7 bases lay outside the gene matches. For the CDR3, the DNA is TGTGCCAGCAGCTTCCGGACAGGTGCCTTGAACACTGAAGCTTTCTTT. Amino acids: CASSFRTGALNTEAFF.

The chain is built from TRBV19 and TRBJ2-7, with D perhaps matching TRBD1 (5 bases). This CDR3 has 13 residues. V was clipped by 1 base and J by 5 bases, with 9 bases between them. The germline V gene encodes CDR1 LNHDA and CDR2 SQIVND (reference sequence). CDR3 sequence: CASSIGTHDEQYF. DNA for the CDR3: TGTGCCAGTAGTATAGGGACACACGACGAGCAGTACTTC.

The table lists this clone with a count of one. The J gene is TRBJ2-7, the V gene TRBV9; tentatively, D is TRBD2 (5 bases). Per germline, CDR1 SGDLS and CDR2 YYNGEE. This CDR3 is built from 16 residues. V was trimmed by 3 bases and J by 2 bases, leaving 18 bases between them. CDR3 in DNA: TGTGCCAGCAGCGGACTAAACCCGGACGGCCCCTACGAGCAGTACTTC. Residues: CASSGLNPDGPYEQYF.

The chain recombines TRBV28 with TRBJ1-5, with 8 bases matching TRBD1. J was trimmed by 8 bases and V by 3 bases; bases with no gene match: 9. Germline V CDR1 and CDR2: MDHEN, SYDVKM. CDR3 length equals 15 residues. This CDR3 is CASSFGQGGREPQHF. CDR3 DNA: TGTGCCAGCAGTTTTGGACAGGGAGGGAGGGAGCCCCAGCATTTT.

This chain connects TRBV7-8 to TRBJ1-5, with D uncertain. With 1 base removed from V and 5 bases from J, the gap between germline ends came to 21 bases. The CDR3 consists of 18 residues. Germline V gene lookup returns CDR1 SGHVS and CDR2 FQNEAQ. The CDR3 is CASSLGVTPLGTDQPQHF. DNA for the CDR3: TGTGCCAGCAGCTTAGGGGTGACACCCCTTGGAACCGATCAGCCCCAGCATTTT.

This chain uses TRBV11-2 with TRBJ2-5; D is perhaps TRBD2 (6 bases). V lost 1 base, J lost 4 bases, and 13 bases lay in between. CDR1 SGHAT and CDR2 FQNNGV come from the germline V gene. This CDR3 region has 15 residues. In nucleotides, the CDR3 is TGTGCCAGCAGCTTAGGGACGGGAGTGGGAGAGACCCAGTACTTC. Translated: CASSLGTGVGETQYF.

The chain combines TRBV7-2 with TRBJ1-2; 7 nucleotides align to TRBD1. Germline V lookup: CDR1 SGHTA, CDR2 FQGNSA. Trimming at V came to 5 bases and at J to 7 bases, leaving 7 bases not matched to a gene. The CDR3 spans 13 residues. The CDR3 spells CASSQRTGPGYTF. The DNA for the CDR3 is TGTGCCAGCAGCCAACGGACAGGTCCTGGCTACACCTTC.

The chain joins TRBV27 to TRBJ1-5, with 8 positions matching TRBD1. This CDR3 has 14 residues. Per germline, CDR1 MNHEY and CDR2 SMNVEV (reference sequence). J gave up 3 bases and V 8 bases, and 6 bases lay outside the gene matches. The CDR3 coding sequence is TGTGCCAGCTCCACAGGGGGGCCCAATCAGCCCCAGCATTTT. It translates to CASSTGGPNQPQHF.

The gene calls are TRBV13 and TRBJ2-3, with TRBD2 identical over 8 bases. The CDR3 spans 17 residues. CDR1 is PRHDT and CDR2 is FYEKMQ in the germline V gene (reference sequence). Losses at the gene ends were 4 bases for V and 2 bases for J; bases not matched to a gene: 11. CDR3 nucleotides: TGTGCCAGCAGCTCCCCCCTAAGCGGGAGCTCCACAGATACGCAGTATTTT. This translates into CASSSPLSGSSTDTQYF.

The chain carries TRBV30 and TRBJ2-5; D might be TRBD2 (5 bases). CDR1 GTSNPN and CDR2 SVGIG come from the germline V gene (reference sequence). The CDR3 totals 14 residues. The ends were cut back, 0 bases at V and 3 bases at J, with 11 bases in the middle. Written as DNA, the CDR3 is TGTGCCTGGAGTGTGGTAGCGACCGAAGAGACCCAGTACTTC. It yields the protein CAWSVVATEETQYF.

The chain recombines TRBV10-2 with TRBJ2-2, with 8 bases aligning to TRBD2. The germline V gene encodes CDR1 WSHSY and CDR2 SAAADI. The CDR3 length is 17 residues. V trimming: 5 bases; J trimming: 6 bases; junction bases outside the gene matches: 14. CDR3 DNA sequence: TGCGCCAGCAGTATCAACCCCGGGAGGGCCATAGCCGGGGAGCTGTTTTTT. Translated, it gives CASSINPGRAIAGELFF.

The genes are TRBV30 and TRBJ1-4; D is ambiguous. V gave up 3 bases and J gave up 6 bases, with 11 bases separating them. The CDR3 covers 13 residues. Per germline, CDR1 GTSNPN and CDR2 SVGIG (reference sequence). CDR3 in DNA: TGTGCCTGGAGGGGCAATCCGGATGAAAAACTGTTTTTT. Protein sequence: CAWRGNPDEKLFF. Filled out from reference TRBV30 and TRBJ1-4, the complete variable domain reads SQTIHQWPATLVQPVGSPLSLECTVEGTSNPNLYWYRQAAGRGLQLLFYSVGIGQISSEVPQNLSASRPQDRQFILSSKKLLLSDSGFYLCAWRGNPDEKLFFGSGTQLSVL.

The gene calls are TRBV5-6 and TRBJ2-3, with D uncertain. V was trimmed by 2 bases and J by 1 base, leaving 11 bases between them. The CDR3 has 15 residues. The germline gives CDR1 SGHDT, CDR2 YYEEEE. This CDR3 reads CASSFSPSRTDTQYF. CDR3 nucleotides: TGTGCCAGCAGCTTCTCTCCTAGTCGCACAGATACGCAGTATTTT.

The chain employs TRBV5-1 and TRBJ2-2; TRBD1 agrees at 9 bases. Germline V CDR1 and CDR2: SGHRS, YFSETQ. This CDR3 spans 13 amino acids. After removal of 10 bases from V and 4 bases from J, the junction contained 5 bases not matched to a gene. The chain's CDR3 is CASGTGSTGELFF. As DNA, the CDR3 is TGCGCCTCGGGGACAGGGAGCACCGGGGAGCTGTTTTTT.

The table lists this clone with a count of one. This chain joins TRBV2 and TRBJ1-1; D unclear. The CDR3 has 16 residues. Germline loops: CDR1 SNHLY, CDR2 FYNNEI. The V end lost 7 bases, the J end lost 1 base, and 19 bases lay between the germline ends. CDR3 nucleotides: TGTGCCAGCACCCGCCGGACCGAGGGAACGAACACTGAAGCTTTCTTT. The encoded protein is CASTRRTEGTNTEAFF.

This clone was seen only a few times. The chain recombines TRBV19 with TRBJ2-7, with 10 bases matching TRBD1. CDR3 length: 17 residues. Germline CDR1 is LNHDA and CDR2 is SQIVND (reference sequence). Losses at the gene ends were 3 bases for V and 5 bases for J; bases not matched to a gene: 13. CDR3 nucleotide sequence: TGTGCCAGTAGTATCGGGCCGGGACAGGGGACTTCTCACGAGCAGTACTTC. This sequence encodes CASSIGPGQGTSHEQYF.

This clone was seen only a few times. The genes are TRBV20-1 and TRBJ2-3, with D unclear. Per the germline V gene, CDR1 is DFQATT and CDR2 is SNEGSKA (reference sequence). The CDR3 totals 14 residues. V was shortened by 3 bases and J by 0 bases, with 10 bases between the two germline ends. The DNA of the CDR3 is TGCAGTGCTAGTCGTAGCAGCAGCACAGATACGCAGTATTTT. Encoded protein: CSASRSSSTDTQYF.

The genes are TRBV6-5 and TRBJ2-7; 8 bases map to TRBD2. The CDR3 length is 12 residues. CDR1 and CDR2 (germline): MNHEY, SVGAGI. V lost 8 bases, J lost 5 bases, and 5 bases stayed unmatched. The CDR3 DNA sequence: TGTGCCAGCCGGGAGGGTCCTGACGAGCAGTACTTC. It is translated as CASREGPDEQYF.

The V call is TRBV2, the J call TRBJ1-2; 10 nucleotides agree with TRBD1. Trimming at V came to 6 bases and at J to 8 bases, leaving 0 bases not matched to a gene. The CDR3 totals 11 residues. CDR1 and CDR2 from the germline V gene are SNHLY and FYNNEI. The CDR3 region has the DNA TGTGCCAGCAGGACAGGGGGCGGCTACACCTTC. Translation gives CASRTGGGYTF. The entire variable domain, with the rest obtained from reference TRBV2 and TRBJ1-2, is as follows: EPEVTQTPSHQVTQMGQEVILRCVPISNHLYFYWYRQILGQKVEFLVSFYNNEISEKSEIFDDQFSVERPDGSNFTLKIRSTKLEDSAMYFCASRTGGGYTFGSGTRLTVV.

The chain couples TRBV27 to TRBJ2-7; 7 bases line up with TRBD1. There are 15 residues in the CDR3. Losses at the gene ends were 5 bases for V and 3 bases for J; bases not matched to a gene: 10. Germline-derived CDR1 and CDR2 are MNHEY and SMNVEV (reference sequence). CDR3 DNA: TGTGCCAGCAGTCCAAGACAGGGTCGGGTCTACGAGCAGTACTTC. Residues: CASSPRQGRVYEQYF.